The T cell receptor (beta chain) under discussion was sequenced for a study of cytomegalovirus exposure and HLA in healthy donors. Study as a whole: A preliminary data release comprised roughly 80 million unique TCRs obtained from HLA-typed donors. Findings of the study overall: Reports showed the classifier diagnosing cytomegalovirus status with high specificity and sensitivity. Cytomegalovirus-associated status was assigned to 150 or so TCR beta chains. When analyzed later, a missense DCLRE1C variant was found to be linked to TCR beta V- and J-gene trimming.

This clone was counted between two and nine times. As yet, its antigen is unknown. CDR1 and CDR2 from the germline V gene are KGHSH and LQKENI. The CDR3 is made up of 15 amino acids. The V and J ends lost 5 bases and 1 base, in that order; junction bases with no gene match: 7. The study ran its PCR with 60 Vbeta and 13 Jbeta primers. Using immunoSEQ multiplex PCR, the repertoire was profiled, and TCRdb retains in-frame clones only, with some absent. This table has around 130,000 clones, 77% appearing once. The rearrangement uses TRBV18 and TRBJ1-1, with 7 bases matching TRBD1. The source is a woman aged 55-69 years in good health and CMV-seronegative. The sample taken for sequencing was PBMCs. The CDR3 DNA reads TGTGCCAGCTCAAGGTCGGACAGGCGGAACACTGAAGCTTTCTTT. Translated, it gives CASSRSDRRNTEAFF.